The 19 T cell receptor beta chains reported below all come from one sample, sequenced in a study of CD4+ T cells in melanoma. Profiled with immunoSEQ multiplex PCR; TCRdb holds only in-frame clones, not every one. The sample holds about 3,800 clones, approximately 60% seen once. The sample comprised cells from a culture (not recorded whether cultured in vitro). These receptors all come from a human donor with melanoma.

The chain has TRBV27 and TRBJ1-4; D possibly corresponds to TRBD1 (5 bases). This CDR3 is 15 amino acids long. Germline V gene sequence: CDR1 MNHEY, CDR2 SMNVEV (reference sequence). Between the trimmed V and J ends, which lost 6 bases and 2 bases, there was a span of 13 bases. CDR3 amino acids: CASSPGFGTNEKLFF. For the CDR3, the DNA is TGTGCCAGCAGCCCAGGGTTTGGGACTAATGAAAAACTGTTTTTT. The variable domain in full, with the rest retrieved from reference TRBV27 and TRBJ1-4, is EAQVTQNPRYLITVTGKKLTVTCSQNMNHEYMSWYRQDPGLGLRQIYYSMNVEVTDKGDVPEGYKVSRKEKRNFPLILESPSPNQTSLYFCASSPGFGTNEKLFFGSGTQLSVL.

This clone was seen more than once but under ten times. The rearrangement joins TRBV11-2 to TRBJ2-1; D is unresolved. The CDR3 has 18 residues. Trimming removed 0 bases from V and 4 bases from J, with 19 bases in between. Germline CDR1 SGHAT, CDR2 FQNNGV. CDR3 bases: TGTGCCAGCAGCTTAGATGTGAGGAAGGACGAGAAATACAATGAGCAGTTCTTC. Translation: CASSLDVRKDEKYNEQFF.

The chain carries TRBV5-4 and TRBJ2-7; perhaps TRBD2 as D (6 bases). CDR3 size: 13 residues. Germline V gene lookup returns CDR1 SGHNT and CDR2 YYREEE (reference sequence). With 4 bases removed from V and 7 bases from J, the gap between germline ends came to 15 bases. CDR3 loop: CASSGGIGWEQYF. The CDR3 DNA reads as TGTGCCAGCAGCGGGGGGATTGGGTGGGAGCAGTACTTC.

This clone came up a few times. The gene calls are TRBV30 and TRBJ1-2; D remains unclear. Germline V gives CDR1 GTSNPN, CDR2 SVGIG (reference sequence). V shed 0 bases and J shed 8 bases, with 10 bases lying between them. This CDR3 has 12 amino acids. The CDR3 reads CAWSVYGEGYTF. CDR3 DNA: TGTGCCTGGAGTGTCTATGGGGAAGGCTACACCTTC.

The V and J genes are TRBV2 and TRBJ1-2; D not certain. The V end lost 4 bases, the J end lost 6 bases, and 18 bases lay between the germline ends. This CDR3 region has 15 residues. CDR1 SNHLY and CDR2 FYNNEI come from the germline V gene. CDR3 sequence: CASSAVILGGDGYTF. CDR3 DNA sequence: TGTGCCAGCAGTGCAGTAATATTGGGCGGGGATGGCTACACCTTC.

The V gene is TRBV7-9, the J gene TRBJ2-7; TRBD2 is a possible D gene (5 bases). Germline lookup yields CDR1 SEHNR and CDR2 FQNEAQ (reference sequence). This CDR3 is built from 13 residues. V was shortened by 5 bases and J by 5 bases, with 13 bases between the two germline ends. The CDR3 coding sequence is TGTGCCAGCAGCCCGATTACTAGGGACGAGCAGTACTTC. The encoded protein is CASSPITRDEQYF.

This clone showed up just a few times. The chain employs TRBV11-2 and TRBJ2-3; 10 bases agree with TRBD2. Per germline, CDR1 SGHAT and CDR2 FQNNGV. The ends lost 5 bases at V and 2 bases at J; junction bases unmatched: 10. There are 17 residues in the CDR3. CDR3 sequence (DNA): TGTGCCAGCAGCCAGGCTGGGACTAGCGTATTCACAGATACGCAGTATTTT. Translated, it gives CASSQAGTSVFTDTQYF.

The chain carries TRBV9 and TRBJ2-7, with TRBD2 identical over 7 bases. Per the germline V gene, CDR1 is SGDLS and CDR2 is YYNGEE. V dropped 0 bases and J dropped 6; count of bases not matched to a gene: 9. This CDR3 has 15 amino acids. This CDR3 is CASSVEGLKGGEQYF. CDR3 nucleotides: TGTGCCAGCAGCGTAGAGGGACTAAAAGGAGGCGAGCAGTACTTC.

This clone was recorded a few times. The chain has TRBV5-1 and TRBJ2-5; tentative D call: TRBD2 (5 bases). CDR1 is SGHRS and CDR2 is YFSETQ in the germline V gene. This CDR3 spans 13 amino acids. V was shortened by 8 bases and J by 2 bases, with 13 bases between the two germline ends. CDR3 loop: CASTPDWQETQYF. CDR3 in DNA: TGCGCCAGTACGCCGGACTGGCAAGAGACCCAGTACTTC.

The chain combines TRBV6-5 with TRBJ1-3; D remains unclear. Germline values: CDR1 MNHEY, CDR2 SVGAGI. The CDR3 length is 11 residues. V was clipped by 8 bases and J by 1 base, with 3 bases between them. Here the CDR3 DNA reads TGTGCCAGCGAATCTGGAAACACCATATATTTT. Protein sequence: CASESGNTIYF.

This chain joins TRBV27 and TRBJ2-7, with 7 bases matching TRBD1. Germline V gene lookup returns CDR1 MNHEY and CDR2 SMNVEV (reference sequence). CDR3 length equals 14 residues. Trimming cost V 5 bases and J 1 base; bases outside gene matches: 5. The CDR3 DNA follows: TGTGCCAGCAGTGTACAGGGGTTTTCCTACGAGCAGTACTTC. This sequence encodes CASSVQGFSYEQYF.

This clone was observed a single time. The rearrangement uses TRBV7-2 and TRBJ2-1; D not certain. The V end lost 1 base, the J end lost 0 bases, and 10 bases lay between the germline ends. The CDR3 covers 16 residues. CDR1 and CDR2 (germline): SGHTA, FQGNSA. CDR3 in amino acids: CASSLVSWSSYNEQFF. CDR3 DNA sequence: TGTGCCAGCAGCTTAGTATCGTGGTCCTCCTACAATGAGCAGTTCTTC.

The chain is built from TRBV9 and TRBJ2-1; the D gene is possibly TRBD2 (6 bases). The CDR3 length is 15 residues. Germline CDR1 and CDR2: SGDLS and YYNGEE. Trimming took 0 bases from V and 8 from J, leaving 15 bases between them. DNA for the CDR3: TGTGCCAGCAGCGTAGGGCTCGCGGGGAACGATGAGCAGTTCTTC. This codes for CASSVGLAGNDEQFF.

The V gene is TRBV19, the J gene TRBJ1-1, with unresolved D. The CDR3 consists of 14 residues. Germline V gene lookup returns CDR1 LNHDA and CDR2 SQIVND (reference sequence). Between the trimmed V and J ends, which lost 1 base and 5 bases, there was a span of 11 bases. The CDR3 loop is CASSIGSSRTEAFF. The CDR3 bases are TGTGCCAGTAGTATAGGGAGTTCGAGGACTGAAGCTTTCTTT.

The CDR3 loop is CAYETGGLSPLHF. The CDR3 DNA reads as TGTGCCTACGAAACGGGGGGCTTATCACCCCTCCACTTT. The chain has TRBV30 and TRBJ1-6, with D possibly TRBD1 on 6 matching bases. Per germline, CDR1 GTSNPN and CDR2 SVGIG (reference sequence). V shed 7 bases and J shed 10 bases, with 17 bases lying between them. CDR3 length: 13 residues. The variable domain in full, with the rest retrieved from reference TRBV30 and TRBJ1-6, is SQTIHQWPATLVQPVGSPLSLECTVEGTSNPNLYWYRQAAGRGLQLLFYSVGIGQISSEVPQNLSASRPQDRQFILSSKKLLLSDSGFYLCAYETGGLSPLHFGNGTRLTVT.

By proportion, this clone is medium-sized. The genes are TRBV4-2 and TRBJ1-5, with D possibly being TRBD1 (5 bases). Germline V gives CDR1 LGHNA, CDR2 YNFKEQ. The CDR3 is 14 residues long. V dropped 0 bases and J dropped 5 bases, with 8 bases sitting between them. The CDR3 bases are TGTGCCAGCAGCCAAGACGGGGGATATCAGCCCCAGCATTTT. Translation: CASSQDGGYQPQHF.

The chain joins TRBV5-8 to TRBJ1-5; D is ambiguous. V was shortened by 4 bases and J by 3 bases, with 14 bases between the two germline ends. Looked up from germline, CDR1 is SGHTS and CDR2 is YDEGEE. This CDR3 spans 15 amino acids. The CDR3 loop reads CASSPGAAYNQPQHF. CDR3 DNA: TGTGCCAGCAGCCCGGGAGCAGCCTACAATCAGCCCCAGCATTTT.

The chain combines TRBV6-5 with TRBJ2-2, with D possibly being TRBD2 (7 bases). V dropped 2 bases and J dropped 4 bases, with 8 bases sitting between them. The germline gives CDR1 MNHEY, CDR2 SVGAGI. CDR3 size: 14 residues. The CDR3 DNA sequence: TGTGCCAGCAGTTACGCGGGGGCCACCGGGGAGCTGTTTTTT. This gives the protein CASSYAGATGELFF.

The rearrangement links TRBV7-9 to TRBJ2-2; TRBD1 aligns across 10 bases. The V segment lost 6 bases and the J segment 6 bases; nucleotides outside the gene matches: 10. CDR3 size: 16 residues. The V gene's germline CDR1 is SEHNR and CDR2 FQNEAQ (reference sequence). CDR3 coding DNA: TGTGCCAGCAGACAAGGGACAGGGGCTTTTTCCGGGGAGCTGTTTTTT. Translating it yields CASRQGTGAFSGELFF.